This T cell receptor (beta chain) was recovered during a study of T cells in Graves' hyperthyroidism and ophthalmopathy. From germline, CDR1 is DFQATT and CDR2 SNEGSKA (reference sequence). The CDR3 consists of 12 residues. Trimming left V 1 base short and J 7 bases short, with 11 bases between. Many counts were recorded for this clonotype. TCR beta CDR3 region amplification was performed from RNA transcripts. When the TCR CDR3 underwent first-round RT-PCR, the HTBI primer set was used. Each CDR3 protein is one row after TCRdb ran MiXCR on the multiplex PCR reads. The data hold roughly 330,000 distinct CDR3 sequences, with approximately 16% observed a single time. If no ophthalmopathy progression occurred within 18 months, Graves' hyperthyroidism was stable. Cells are PBMCs isolated from more than 8.5 ml of fresh blood.

The chain couples TRBV20-1 to TRBJ2-7; possible D gene TRBD2, 6 bases. The sequence was obtained from a man aged 25 to 40 with Graves' hyperthyroidism. The specimen was blood. The CDR3 coding sequence is TGCAGTGCTAGAGCGGGAGCGTTGGAGCAGTACTTC. Translation: CSARAGALEQYF.